This T cell receptor beta chain was sequenced during a study of response to subunit inactivated influenza vaccine (dated by TCRdb to about 2018). In terms of the full investigation: The study used deep quantitative T cell receptor repertoire profiling to track responses to a trivalent subunit inactivated influenza vaccine.

Broad study findings and their caveats: The authors suggested that each seasonal influenza vaccination may recruit only a limited number of new T cells.

The method was RT-PCR. These reads were obtained on an Illumina HiSeq 2500. TCRdb itself trimmed the public reads at Q25 with fastp, ran MiXCR and retained productive beta chains. Each CDR3 protein gets just one entry, which takes the most common genes and DNA from the rows behind it. The sample contains 600,000 to 850,000 distinct CDR3 sequences, approximately 15% of them found a single time. In total, the top ten clones hold less than 9% of the sample. CDR1 and CDR2 were assigned from the germline V gene as SGHVS and FNYEAQ. V is pruned by 5 bases and J by 2 bases, leaving 6 bases of the junction without a gene match. Inclusive of the bounding cysteine and phenylalanine, the CDR3 is 16 residues long. Just CDR3 DNA is preserved here, 48 bases in frame from base 1. In its sample, this clonotype was seen a few times. The specificity of this receptor is unknown. The input lacks base qualities; no much larger clone sits a single base away.

The sequenced sample was PBMCs from blood, obtained 14 to 15 days before vaccination. The TCR originated in a man in his forties or fifties who received an inactivated influenza vaccine. Donor details come from another sample of the same person, matched by shared clones. This receptor chain uses TRBV7-6 and TRBJ2-6, with 7 bases aligning to TRBD2. In nucleotide form, the sequence is TGTGCCAGCAGCCCCTACGGGACTACTGGGGCCAACGTCCTGACTTTC. The encoded protein is CASSPYGTTGANVLTF. Supplemented by the reference TRBV7-6 and TRBJ2-6 proteins around the CDR3, the complete variable domain is GAGVSQSPRYKVTKRGQDVALRCDPISGHVSLYWYRQALGQGPEFLTYFNYEAQQDKSGLPNDRFSAERPEGSISTLTIQRTEQRDSAMYRCASSPYGTTGANVLTFGAGSRLTVL.